The rows below give T cell receptor beta chains drawn from one sample of a study of glioma-infiltrating T cells after dendritic cell vaccination. Data came from immunoSEQ multiplex PCR; TCRdb stores just in-frame clones and leaves some out. The sample lists around 78,000 clones, around 85% seen once, with about 8.5% in the top ten. This material consisted of blood, taken after dendritic cell vaccination. The receptors originated from a human donor with glioblastoma. CDR3s include the opening cysteine and the closing phenylalanine or tryptophan. Each record gives: clone size, J gene, V gene, D gene, CDR3 protein, CDR3 DNA. A D gene is named only where the DNA matches it firmly. Clone size is not always given. Where it is, it says once, few, many or a class for expanded clones.

clone_size: NA; j_call: TRBJ1-1; v_call: TRBV7-8; d_call: NA; cdr3_aa: CASSSRLVENTEAFF; cdr3_nt: TGTGCCAGCAGCTCGCGGCTGGTCGAGAACACTGAAGCTTTCTTT
clone_size: NA; j_call: TRBJ2-3; v_call: TRBV7-3; d_call: NA; cdr3_aa: CASSLSYSTTDTQYF; cdr3_nt: TGTGCCAGCAGCTTATCGTACAGCACGACAGATACGCAGTATTTT
clone_size: once; j_call: TRBJ1-5; v_call: TRBV27; d_call: NA; cdr3_aa: CASSPRDSGRYQPQHF; cdr3_nt: TGTGCCAGCAGTCCACGGGACTCCGGAAGATATCAGCCCCAGCATTTT
clone_size: NA; j_call: TRBJ2-1; v_call: TRBV5-1; d_call: TRBD1; cdr3_aa: CASSLGGTENNEQFF; cdr3_nt: TGCGCCAGCAGCTTGGGTGGGACAGAAAACAATGAGCAGTTCTTC
clone_size: NA; j_call: TRBJ1-1; v_call: TRBV27; d_call: TRBD1; cdr3_aa: CASSLGMTGVAFF; cdr3_nt: TGTGCCAGCAGTTTAGGAATGACAGGGGTCGCTTTCTTT
clone_size: NA; j_call: TRBJ2-3; v_call: TRBV5-4; d_call: NA; cdr3_aa: CASSLERESTDTQYF; cdr3_nt: TGTGCCAGCAGCTTGGAACGGGAAAGCACAGATACGCAGTATTTT
clone_size: NA; j_call: TRBJ2-1; v_call: TRBV5-1; d_call: NA; cdr3_aa: CASSLVGFSYNEQFF; cdr3_nt: TGCGCCAGCAGCTTGGTCGGGTTCTCCTACAATGAGCAGTTCTTC
clone_size: NA; j_call: TRBJ1-1; v_call: TRBV9; d_call: NA; cdr3_aa: CASSRGKGGVSEAFF; cdr3_nt: TGTGCCAGCAGCAGAGGGAAGGGCGGGGTCTCTGAAGCTTTCTTT
clone_size: once; j_call: TRBJ2-4; v_call: TRBV5-4; d_call: NA; cdr3_aa: CASSLDLRGSKNIQYF; cdr3_nt: TGTGCCAGCAGCTTGGACCTCAGGGGATCGAAAAACATTCAGTACTTC
clone_size: NA; j_call: TRBJ2-5; v_call: TRBV2; d_call: NA; cdr3_aa: CASSEALSGETQYF; cdr3_nt: TGTGCCAGCAGTGAAGCGCTTTCAGGGGAGACCCAGTACTTC
clone_size: NA; j_call: TRBJ2-7; v_call: TRBV2; d_call: TRBD1; cdr3_aa: CASAEDRADQYF; cdr3_nt: TGTGCCAGCGCGGAGGACAGGGCGGACCAGTACTTC
clone_size: NA; j_call: TRBJ2-3; v_call: TRBV5-4; d_call: TRBD2; cdr3_aa: CASSAHREGSTDTQYF; cdr3_nt: TGTGCCAGCAGCGCTCATCGGGAGGGCAGCACAGATACGCAGTATTTT
clone_size: NA; j_call: TRBJ2-3; v_call: TRBV11-2; d_call: TRBD2; cdr3_aa: CASSELSRLAGGRTDTQYF; cdr3_nt: TGTGCCAGCAGCGAATTGTCCCGACTAGCGGGGGGGCGCACAGATACGCAGTATTTT
clone_size: NA; j_call: TRBJ2-3; v_call: TRBV21-1; d_call: NA; cdr3_aa: CASSNTNRGYF; cdr3_nt: TGTGCCAGCAGCAATACGAACAGGGGATATTTT
clone_size: NA; j_call: TRBJ1-2; v_call: TRBV19; d_call: TRBD1; cdr3_aa: CASSTPIDRDHGYTF; cdr3_nt: TGTGCCAGTAGTACCCCTATCGACAGGGACCATGGCTACACCTTC
clone_size: NA; j_call: TRBJ2-3; v_call: TRBV9; d_call: NA; cdr3_aa: CASSVGAGTATDTQYF; cdr3_nt: TGTGCCAGCAGCGTGGGGGCGGGGACAGCAACAGATACGCAGTATTTT
clone_size: NA; j_call: TRBJ1-2; v_call: TRBV29-1; d_call: NA; cdr3_aa: CSAPQEDYGYTF; cdr3_nt: TGCAGCGCCCCCCAAGAGGACTATGGCTACACCTTC
clone_size: NA; j_call: TRBJ1-1; v_call: TRBV18; d_call: NA; cdr3_aa: CASSPQGTEAFF; cdr3_nt: TGTGCCAGCTCACCTCAGGGCACTGAAGCTTTCTTT
clone_size: NA; j_call: TRBJ2-7; v_call: TRBV28; d_call: TRBD2; cdr3_aa: CASSLYAGGPLEYF; cdr3_nt: TGTGCCAGCAGTTTATACGCGGGAGGGCCGCTGGAGTACTTC
clone_size: NA; j_call: TRBJ2-1; v_call: TRBV6-4; d_call: TRBD2; cdr3_aa: CASRRYSGSGDEQFF; cdr3_nt: TGTGCCAGCAGAAGATATAGCGGGAGCGGAGATGAGCAGTTCTTC
clone_size: NA; j_call: TRBJ2-5; v_call: TRBV4-3; d_call: NA; cdr3_aa: CASSQEIAEETQYF; cdr3_nt: TGCGCCAGCAGCCAAGAGATAGCGGAGGAGACCCAGTACTTC
clone_size: NA; j_call: TRBJ2-1; v_call: TRBV30; d_call: NA; cdr3_aa: CAWSVWDKGVNEQFF; cdr3_nt: TGTGCCTGGAGTGTCTGGGACAAGGGTGTAAATGAGCAGTTCTTC
clone_size: NA; j_call: TRBJ1-5; v_call: TRBV6-5; d_call: NA; cdr3_aa: CASSYKGDGQPQHF; cdr3_nt: TGTGCCAGCAGTTACAAGGGGGATGGTCAGCCCCAGCATTTT
clone_size: NA; j_call: TRBJ2-7; v_call: TRBV7-3; d_call: TRBD1; cdr3_aa: CASSLTPYTGAHEQYF; cdr3_nt: TGTGCCAGCAGCTTAACCCCGTATACAGGGGCCCACGAGCAGTACTTC
clone_size: NA; j_call: TRBJ2-1; v_call: TRBV11-3; d_call: TRBD2; cdr3_aa: CASSNRGGYNEQFF; cdr3_nt: TGTGCCAGCAGCAACCGGGGGGGCTACAATGAGCAGTTCTTC
clone_size: NA; j_call: TRBJ2-7; v_call: TRBV5-1; d_call: TRBD1; cdr3_aa: CASSLAGTGYEQYF; cdr3_nt: TGCGCCAGCAGCTTGGCCGGGACAGGGTACGAGCAGTACTTC
clone_size: NA; j_call: TRBJ1-2; v_call: TRBV18; d_call: TRBD1; cdr3_aa: CASSPGQGSYGYTF; cdr3_nt: TGTGCCAGCTCACCGGGACAGGGAAGCTATGGCTACACCTTC
clone_size: NA; j_call: TRBJ2-2; v_call: TRBV30; d_call: NA; cdr3_aa: CAWSPRSGELFF; cdr3_nt: TGTGCCTGGAGTCCTAGGTCCGGGGAGCTGTTTTTT
clone_size: NA; j_call: TRBJ2-5; v_call: TRBV30; d_call: NA; cdr3_aa: CAWSVDGETQYF; cdr3_nt: TGTGCCTGGAGTGTAGACGGGGAGACCCAGTACTTC
clone_size: NA; j_call: TRBJ2-2; v_call: TRBV18; d_call: NA; cdr3_aa: CASSPRQDLTGELFF; cdr3_nt: TGTGCCAGCTCACCACGACAGGACCTCACCGGGGAGCTGTTTTTT
clone_size: NA; j_call: TRBJ1-2; v_call: TRBV10-3; d_call: NA; cdr3_aa: CAIRGIYGYTF; cdr3_nt: TGTGCCATCCGCGGTATCTATGGCTACACCTTC
clone_size: NA; j_call: TRBJ1-2; v_call: TRBV28; d_call: NA; cdr3_aa: CASSLSGGTDGYTF; cdr3_nt: TGTGCCAGCAGTTTATCTGGAGGGACCGATGGCTACACCTTC
clone_size: NA; j_call: TRBJ1-2; v_call: TRBV19; d_call: TRBD1; cdr3_aa: CASNSGQGYYGYTF; cdr3_nt: TGTGCCAGTAACTCGGGACAGGGATACTATGGCTACACCTTC
clone_size: NA; j_call: TRBJ1-5; v_call: TRBV28; d_call: TRBD1; cdr3_aa: CASSPGTGGLNQPQHF; cdr3_nt: TGTGCCAGCAGTCCCGGGACAGGGGGCCTAAATCAGCCCCAGCATTTT
clone_size: NA; j_call: TRBJ2-2; v_call: TRBV7-2; d_call: TRBD2; cdr3_aa: CASSYIAGGAGELFF; cdr3_nt: TGTGCCAGCAGCTACATAGCGGGGGGTGCCGGGGAGCTGTTTTTT
clone_size: NA; j_call: TRBJ2-3; v_call: TRBV5-1; d_call: NA; cdr3_aa: CASSMKQGTDTQYF; cdr3_nt: TGCGCCAGCAGCATGAAACAGGGCACAGATACGCAGTATTTT
clone_size: NA; j_call: TRBJ2-3; v_call: TRBV7-3; d_call: NA; cdr3_aa: CASSSQGYSGQYF; cdr3_nt: TGTGCCAGCAGCTCCCAGGGGTACTCCGGGCAGTATTTT
clone_size: NA; j_call: TRBJ1-2; v_call: TRBV19; d_call: TRBD1; cdr3_aa: CASRPPGGNYGYTF; cdr3_nt: TGTGCCAGTAGACCCCCAGGGGGCAACTATGGCTACACCTTC
clone_size: NA; j_call: TRBJ2-6; v_call: TRBV5-6; d_call: NA; cdr3_aa: CASRSGLSSGANVLTF; cdr3_nt: TGTGCCAGCAGATCGGGACTGAGCTCTGGGGCCAACGTCCTGACTTTC
clone_size: NA; j_call: TRBJ1-1; v_call: TRBV19; d_call: TRBD1; cdr3_aa: CASKGQGVPKDTEAFF; cdr3_nt: TGTGCCAGTAAGGGACAGGGGGTGCCCAAAGACACTGAAGCTTTCTTT
clone_size: NA; j_call: TRBJ1-2; v_call: TRBV5-4; d_call: TRBD1; cdr3_aa: CASSFRTGTTNYGYTF; cdr3_nt: TGTGCCAGCAGCTTTCGGACAGGGACCACCAACTATGGCTACACCTTC
clone_size: NA; j_call: TRBJ2-7; v_call: TRBV7-9; d_call: TRBD1; cdr3_aa: CASSRGTGGADEQYF; cdr3_nt: TGTGCCAGCAGCCGGGGGACAGGGGGAGCGGACGAGCAGTACTTC
clone_size: NA; j_call: TRBJ1-2; v_call: TRBV6-5; d_call: NA; cdr3_aa: CASTGRRRHGYGYTF; cdr3_nt: TGTGCCAGCACCGGTCGGCGACGACACGGCTATGGCTACACCTTC
clone_size: NA; j_call: TRBJ2-6; v_call: TRBV2; d_call: NA; cdr3_aa: CASNPQGTGANVLTF; cdr3_nt: TGTGCCAGCAATCCTCAGGGTACTGGGGCCAACGTCCTGACTTTC
clone_size: NA; j_call: TRBJ2-2; v_call: TRBV5-6; d_call: TRBD2; cdr3_aa: CASSALTSVNTGELFF; cdr3_nt: TGTGCCAGCAGCGCGCTGACTAGCGTTAACACCGGGGAGCTGTTTTTT
clone_size: NA; j_call: TRBJ1-5; v_call: TRBV5-1; d_call: NA; cdr3_aa: CASRPDSYSNQPQHF; cdr3_nt: TGCGCCAGCAGGCCCGACAGTTATAGCAATCAGCCCCAGCATTTT
clone_size: NA; j_call: TRBJ2-7; v_call: TRBV27; d_call: TRBD1; cdr3_aa: CASSPWTGGASEHEQYF; cdr3_nt: TGTGCCAGCAGTCCGTGGACAGGGGGCGCGTCTGAACACGAGCAGTACTTC
clone_size: NA; j_call: TRBJ2-5; v_call: TRBV27; d_call: TRBD2; cdr3_aa: CASSWGGGRVGETQYF; cdr3_nt: TGTGCCAGCTCCTGGGGTGGCGGGAGGGTTGGTGAGACCCAGTACTTC
clone_size: NA; j_call: TRBJ2-7; v_call: TRBV5-1; d_call: TRBD1; cdr3_aa: CASSLGQGAHEQYF; cdr3_nt: TGCGCCAGCAGCCTGGGACAGGGGGCCCACGAGCAGTACTTC
clone_size: NA; j_call: TRBJ2-5; v_call: TRBV6-5; d_call: TRBD2; cdr3_aa: CASSYGLAELQETQYF; cdr3_nt: TGTGCCAGCAGTTATGGACTAGCGGAACTCCAAGAGACCCAGTACTTC
clone_size: NA; j_call: TRBJ2-1; v_call: TRBV7-6; d_call: NA; cdr3_aa: CASTPDTSYYNEQFF; cdr3_nt: TGTGCCAGCACCCCCGACACCTCTTACTACAATGAGCAGTTCTTC
clone_size: NA; j_call: TRBJ2-2; v_call: TRBV7-3; d_call: TRBD2; cdr3_aa: CASSVTSGGTGELFF; cdr3_nt: TGTGCCAGCAGCGTGACTAGCGGGGGCACCGGGGAGCTGTTTTTT
clone_size: NA; j_call: TRBJ2-3; v_call: TRBV27; d_call: TRBD1; cdr3_aa: CASSFLPGQGNTDTQYF; cdr3_nt: TGTGCCAGCAGTTTTTTACCGGGACAGGGGAACACAGATACGCAGTATTTT
clone_size: NA; j_call: TRBJ2-2; v_call: TRBV6-1; d_call: TRBD1; cdr3_aa: CATLTGVNTGELFF; cdr3_nt: TGTGCCACCCTGACAGGGGTGAACACCGGGGAGCTGTTTTTT
clone_size: once; j_call: TRBJ2-5; v_call: TRBV11-2; d_call: NA; cdr3_aa: CASSLDTASFMETQYF; cdr3_nt: TGTGCCAGCAGTTTAGATACGGCTAGCTTCATGGAGACCCAGTACTTC
clone_size: NA; j_call: TRBJ2-2; v_call: TRBV23-1; d_call: NA; cdr3_aa: CASSQSNSGTGELFF; cdr3_nt: TGCGCCAGCAGTCAATCGAACAGCGGCACCGGGGAGCTGTTTTTT
clone_size: NA; j_call: TRBJ2-1; v_call: TRBV6-5; d_call: TRBD1; cdr3_aa: CASSSGTGSYNEQFF; cdr3_nt: TGTGCCAGCAGCAGCGGGACAGGGAGCTACAATGAGCAGTTCTTC
clone_size: NA; j_call: TRBJ1-1; v_call: TRBV7-3; d_call: NA; cdr3_aa: CASSLSRGTEAFF; cdr3_nt: TGTGCCAGCAGCTTAAGTAGGGGCACTGAAGCTTTCTTT
clone_size: NA; j_call: TRBJ1-5; v_call: TRBV7-8; d_call: NA; cdr3_aa: CASSLYAGGNQPQHF; cdr3_nt: TGTGCCAGCAGCTTATACGCCGGGGGGAATCAGCCCCAGCATTTT